The 29 T cell receptor beta chains given below trace back to one sample, sequenced in a study of neurological immune-mediated disorders. TCRdb analysed the 5' RACE reads with MiXCR anew, one entry per CDR3 protein. The sample lists over 65,000 distinct CDR3 sequences; roughly 2.6% were seen once. The sequenced sample consisted of PBMCs. These receptors were obtained from a woman in her twenties or thirties with multiple sclerosis.

This clonotype was counted many times. The genes are TRBV10-3 and TRBJ1-3; D is undetermined. V gave up 8 bases and J gave up 0 bases, with 14 bases separating them. There are 15 residues in the CDR3. Germline assignment: CDR1 ENHRY and CDR2 SYGVKD. CDR3 sequence (DNA): TGTGCCATCCGTCGACCGGATTTCTCTGGAAACACCATATATTTT. Amino acid sequence: CAIRRPDFSGNTIYF.

At least ten counts were recorded for this clonotype. The chain combines TRBV3-1 with TRBJ2-6; possible D gene TRBD1, 5 bases. CDR3 length: 17 amino acids. CDR1 is LGHDT and CDR2 is YNNKEL in the germline V gene (reference sequence). Trimming took off 3 bases at V and 0 bases at J, with 12 bases between the two ends. The CDR3 loop reads CASSHWGKSSGANVLTF. CDR3 nucleotides: TGTGCCAGCAGCCATTGGGGCAAGAGCTCTGGGGCCAACGTCCTGACTTTC.

This clonotype was seen at least ten times. The CDR3 DNA reads TGTGCCAGCAGCGGTAGCGGGAGGGCCGCCGGGGAGCTGTTTTTT. Translated, it gives CASSGSGRAAGELFF. J is TRBJ2-2 and V is TRBV9, with 11 bases aligning to TRBD2. This CDR3 is built from 15 residues. Germline assignment: CDR1 SGDLS and CDR2 YYNGEE. The junction had 4 bases not matched to a gene; V was cut back by 3 bases and J by 6 bases.

This clonotype was observed at least ten times. The chain combines TRBV6-2 or TRBV6-3 with TRBJ2-2; D gene uncertain. Germline V lookup: CDR1 MNHEY, CDR2 SVGEGT. The V end lost 6 bases, the J end lost 4 bases, and 6 bases lay between the germline ends. The CDR3 has 12 amino acids. Written as DNA, the CDR3 is TGTGCCAGCAGAACTACCACCGGGGAGCTGTTTTTT. It yields the protein CASRTTTGELFF.

This clonotype was detected many times. The chain recombines TRBV20-1 with TRBJ2-7, with 7 nucleotides matching TRBD1. The CDR3 runs 12 residues. Germline trimming cut 0 bases from V and 7 bases from J; bases unmatched to any gene: 3. Looked up from germline, CDR1 is DFQATT and CDR2 is SNEGSKA (reference sequence). CDR3 sequence: CSARDPRGEQYF. CDR3 DNA sequence: TGCAGTGCTAGAGATCCCAGGGGGGAGCAGTACTTC.

This clonotype was counted many times. This sequence joins TRBV18 and TRBJ1-1; D is possibly TRBD1 (6 bases). V was trimmed by 3 bases and J by 3 bases, leaving 11 bases between them. Germline loops: CDR1 KGHSH, CDR2 LQKENI. This CDR3 is built from 14 residues. The DNA of the CDR3 is TGTGCCAGCTCACCGCGGACAGACCACACTGAAGCTTTCTTT. Translated, it gives CASSPRTDHTEAFF.

This clonotype was observed many times. The chain recombines TRBV7-9 with TRBJ1-6; D is possibly TRBD1 (5 bases). The CDR3 is made up of 14 amino acids. CDR1 and CDR2 from the germline V gene are SEHNR and FQNEAQ (reference sequence). V dropped 3 bases and J dropped 5 bases, with 8 bases sitting between them. This chain's CDR3 is CASSLGPNNSPLHF. Here the CDR3 DNA reads TGTGCCAGCAGCTTGGGACCGAATAATTCACCCCTCCACTTT. The entire variable domain, with the rest obtained from reference TRBV7-9 and TRBJ1-6, is as follows: DTGVSQNPRHKITKRGQNVTFRCDPISEHNRLYWYRQTLGQGPEFLTYFQNEAQLEKSRLLSDRFSAERPKGSFSTLEIQRTEQGDSAMYLCASSLGPNNSPLHFGNGTRLTVT.

This clonotype was seen at least ten times. This CDR3 is CASSLDSPRPANEQFF. The CDR3 DNA sequence: TGTGCCAGCAGCTTAGATTCTCCCCGACCCGCCAATGAGCAGTTCTTC. This chain uses TRBV7-2 with TRBJ2-1; D is unresolved. V dropped 1 base and J dropped 6 bases, with 16 bases sitting between them. The germline V gene encodes CDR1 SGHTA and CDR2 FQGNSA. This CDR3 is 16 amino acids long. The full variable domain, in which reference TRBV7-2 and TRBJ2-1 provide the parts outside the CDR3, is GAGVSQSPSNKVTEKGKDVELRCDPISGHTALYWYRQSLGQGLEFLIYFQGNSAPDKSGLPSDRFSAERTGGSVSTLTIQRTQQEDSAVYLCASSLDSPRPANEQFFGPGTRLTVL.

This clonotype was found many times. The chain links TRBV27 to TRBJ2-1, with D hard to call. The length of the CDR3 is 13 residues. V dropped 2 bases and J dropped 6 bases, with 8 bases sitting between them. Germline V lookup: CDR1 MNHEY, CDR2 SMNVEV (reference sequence). For the CDR3, the DNA is TGTGCCAGCAGTTTACAGGAGTTCAATGAGCAGTTCTTC. Translating gives CASSLQEFNEQFF.

At least ten counts were recorded for this clonotype. The chain recombines TRBV5-1 with TRBJ2-1, with TRBD2 matching 8 bases. This CDR3 is 13 amino acids long. Germline CDR1 is SGHRS and CDR2 is YFSETQ. Trimming removed 3 bases from V and 5 bases from J; junction bases left unmatched: 1. The CDR3 loop reads CASSSLADNEQFF. The CDR3 nucleotides read TGCGCCAGCAGCTCACTAGCGGACAATGAGCAGTTCTTC.

This clonotype was observed at least ten times. V is TRBV21-1 and J is TRBJ2-7. TRBV21-1 is a recognized pseudogene. The CDR3 extends over 14 amino acids. Here the CDR3 reads CASSKVRSAYEQYF. The CDR3 DNA reads TGTGCCAGCAGCAAAGTTCGGTCTGCCTACGAGCAGTACTTC.

This clonotype was observed many times. The chain carries TRBV20-1 and TRBJ1-1; 7 bases align to TRBD1. Trimming at V came to 4 bases and at J to 8 bases, leaving 7 bases not matched to a gene. The CDR3 is 12 amino acids. Germline V gives CDR1 DFQATT, CDR2 SNEGSKA (reference sequence). CDR3 nucleotides: TGCAGTGCTACTCCAGGGGGTAGGGAAGCTTTCTTT. It codes for CSATPGGREAFF.

In regard to this clonotype: Given a much more abundant clone one base away, this may be a read error. The gene calls are TRBV6-4 and TRBJ2-1; maybe TRBD1 (7 bases). The germline V gene has CDR1 MRHNA and CDR2 SNTAGT. V lost 11 bases and J lost 3, with 14 bases in between. The CDR3 extends over 13 amino acids. The CDR3 DNA sequence: TGTGCCGGGAGGCAGGGGGACTACAATGAGCAGTTCTTC. This translates into CAGRQGDYNEQFF.

This clonotype came up many times. The chain uses TRBV20-1 and TRBJ1-1; TRBD1 might be the D (5 bases). The V gene's germline CDR1 is DFQATT and CDR2 SNEGSKA (reference sequence). V lost 7 bases and J 0 bases, leaving 21 bases between the germline ends. The CDR3 contains 16 residues. The CDR3 DNA is TGCAGTGTCAGGGTCCCCCCCGGGACCATGAACACTGAAGCTTTCTTT. This sequence encodes CSVRVPPGTMNTEAFF.

In its sample, this clonotype was seen many times. V is TRBV28 and J is TRBJ2-7; D may be TRBD2 (5 bases). V was clipped by 2 bases and J by 3 bases, with 11 bases between them. Germline loops: CDR1 MDHEN, CDR2 SYDVKM. This CDR3 is built from 14 residues. The CDR3: CASSLGGSYYEQYF. In DNA, the CDR3 is TGTGCCAGCAGTTTAGGTGGGAGTTACTACGAGCAGTACTTC.

Many counts were recorded for this clonotype. The CDR3 protein is CATSDTIPGLAMRGEQFF. The CDR3 DNA sequence: TGTGCCACCAGTGATACCATCCCCGGACTAGCGATGCGGGGTGAGCAGTTCTTC. The J gene is TRBJ2-1, the V gene TRBV24-1; 9 nucleotides agree with TRBD2. The CDR3 totals 18 residues. Germline values: CDR1 KGHDR, CDR2 SFDVKD. V was pared by 3 bases and J by 9 bases, with 17 bases of the junction left unmatched.

The table lists this clonotype with a few counts. A much bigger clone sits one base away, suggesting this may be a read error. The chain employs TRBV10-3 and TRBJ1-6; D remains ambiguous. The CDR3 is 14 residues long. Germline V gene sequence: CDR1 ENHRY, CDR2 SYGVKD. As DNA, the CDR3 is TGTGCCTCCCGGAGAGACGTAGTTAATTCACCCCTCAACTTT. This codes for CASRRDVVNSPLNF.

In this sample, this clonotype turned up many times. The chain links TRBV7-3 to TRBJ2-2; D not certain. The germline V and J ends were trimmed by 2 bases and 5 bases, with 9 bases remaining between them. The CDR3 covers 14 residues. Germline loops: CDR1 SGHTA, CDR2 FQGTGA. The CDR3 DNA sequence: TGTGCCAGCAGCTTAGGGGATTTGACCGGGGAGCTGTTTTTT. Its protein product is CASSLGDLTGELFF.

This clonotype has at least ten counts. The rearrangement joins TRBV10-2 to TRBJ2-7, with unresolved D. Germline-derived CDR1 and CDR2 are WSHSY and SAAADI. CDR3 size: 15 residues. Trimming took off 4 bases at V and 0 bases at J, with 13 bases between the two ends. CDR3 sequence (DNA): TGCGCCAGCAGTGCTGTCCGCCCCAGCTCCTACGAGCAGTACTTC. It yields the protein CASSAVRPSSYEQYF.

In its sample, this clonotype was seen many times. The chain combines TRBV5-1 with TRBJ2-6; D is ambiguous. Trimming pared 1 base from V and 0 bases from J, leaving 11 bases between. Germline V gives CDR1 SGHRS, CDR2 YFSETQ. This CDR3 has 17 amino acids. The chain's CDR3 is CASSLFFAASGANVLTF. The CDR3, as DNA: TGCGCCAGCAGCTTGTTTTTCGCGGCCTCTGGGGCCAACGTCCTGACTTTC.

There are many counts of this clonotype. J is TRBJ2-5 and V is TRBV5-1; 9 bases are a match to TRBD2. Germline values: CDR1 SGHRS, CDR2 YFSETQ. CDR3 length: 14 amino acids. J lost 3 bases, V lost 5 bases, and 5 bases had no gene match. The CDR3 nucleotides read TGCGCCAGCAGTTCCGGGACTAGCAAAGAGACCCAGTACTTC. Translated: CASSSGTSKETQYF. The complete variable domain, with remaining parts taken from reference TRBV5-1 and TRBJ2-5, reads KAGVTQTPRYLIKTRGQQVTLSCSPISGHRSVSWYQQTPGQGLQFLFEYFSETQRNKGNFPGRFSGRQFSNSRSEMNVSTLELGDSALYLCASSSGTSKETQYFGPGTRLLVL.

This clonotype was detected many times. The chain has TRBV20-1 and TRBJ2-1, with D tentatively TRBD1 or TRBD2 (5 bases each). V was trimmed by 8 bases and J by 2 bases, leaving 25 bases between them. This CDR3 is 17 amino acids long. Per germline, CDR1 DFQATT and CDR2 SNEGSKA (reference sequence). As DNA, the CDR3 is TGCAGTACTGGGGGAAGCGGCATGCTCGGGACCTACAATGAGCAGTTCTTC. Protein product: CSTGGSGMLGTYNEQFF.

This clonotype was detected many times. One end of the junction varies from germline; a read error may be responsible. The chain links TRBV10-3 to TRBJ2-1, with no clear D. The CDR3 is 12 residues long. Germline V gene data show CDR1 as ENHRY and CDR2 as SYGVKD. The CDR3 loop reads CAISASPAEAVF. Written as DNA, the CDR3 is TGTGCCATCAGTGCGAGCCCGGCAGAAGCAGTATTC.

This clonotype was seen ten or more times. This chain connects TRBV5-1 to TRBJ2-7; 9 bases are a match to TRBD1. With 2 bases clipped from V and 2 bases from J, the junction kept 2 bases outside the gene matches. The CDR3 runs 14 residues. Germline V gene sequence: CDR1 SGHRS, CDR2 YFSETQ. The CDR3 coding sequence is TGCGCCAGCAGCTTACAGGGGGCGGCCTACGAGCAGTACTTC. It specifies CASSLQGAAYEQYF.

This clonotype has a count of ten or more. The rearrangement links TRBV7-9 to TRBJ2-2; perhaps TRBD2 as D (6 bases). The CDR3 spans 16 residues. Germline V CDR1 and CDR2: SEHNR, FQNEAQ (reference sequence). The ends were cut back, 4 bases at V and 2 bases at J, with 14 bases in the middle. The CDR3 region has the DNA TGTGCCAGCAGCTCCGTCGCGGGACTTAACACCGGGGAGCTGTTTTTT. It specifies CASSSVAGLNTGELFF.

Many counts were recorded for this clonotype. The chain recombines TRBV4-1 with TRBJ2-5, with D perhaps TRBD1 (6 bases). The length of the CDR3 is 16 residues. The V gene's germline CDR1 is MGHRA and CDR2 YSYEKL. Trimming stripped 1 base from V and 2 bases from J, with 14 bases between. The DNA of the CDR3 is TGCGCCAGCAGCCAAGGCGGTTCAGGGGTACAAGAGACCCAGTACTTC. Its protein is CASSQGGSGVQETQYF.

At least ten counts were recorded for this clonotype. The chain is built from TRBV7-2 and TRBJ2-7, with D perhaps matching TRBD1 or TRBD2 (5 bases each). V gave up 1 base and J gave up 6 bases, with 13 bases separating them. The CDR3 contains 14 residues. Germline assignment: CDR1 SGHTA and CDR2 FQGNSA. The CDR3 sequence: CASSLGLTGTEQYF. As DNA, the CDR3 is TGTGCCAGCAGCTTAGGACTAACGGGGACCGAGCAGTACTTC.

The chain combines TRBV3-1 with TRBJ1-1, with D tentatively TRBD1 (5 bases). Trimming left V 0 bases short and J 4 bases short, with 12 bases between. This CDR3 has 15 residues. CDR1 is LGHDT and CDR2 is YNNKEL in the germline V gene (reference sequence). CDR3 nucleotides: TGTGCCAGCAGCCAAGAAACGGGGGGGAGCACTGAAGCTTTCTTT. Encoded protein: CASSQETGGSTEAFF.

This clonotype has a count of ten or more. The chain employs TRBV27 and TRBJ1-5; no clear D. V lost 0 bases and J 2 bases, leaving 8 bases between the germline ends. The CDR3 has 15 residues. Germline V gene data show CDR1 as MNHEY and CDR2 as SMNVEV (reference sequence). The CDR3 DNA is TGTGCCAGCAGTTTATCGAGTGGAGGCAATCAGCCCCAGCATTTT. It specifies CASSLSSGGNQPQHF.